The rows below give T cell receptor beta chains drawn from one sample of a study of T cell responses to AZD1222 COVID-19 vaccine. Assay: immunoSEQ multiplex PCR; the TCRdb copy retains only in-frame clones and omits some. The table shows roughly 140,000 clones, with 90% occurring only once. Sequences were derived from peripheral blood, sampled 28 days after the second AZD1222 dose. The receptors were gathered from an adult who received the AZD1222 COVID-19 vaccine. CDR3s include the opening cysteine and the closing phenylalanine or tryptophan. Each record gives: V gene, D gene, CDR3 length, J gene, clone size, CDR3 DNA, CDR3 protein. A D gene is named only where the DNA matches it firmly. Where a row states a size, it is once, few, many or the class of an expanded clone; other rows omit it.

TRBV6-5,-,15,TRBJ2-2,-,TGTGCCAGCAGCCCCGGGACGGAAAACACCGGGGAGCTGTTTTTT,CASSPGTENTGELFF
TRBV11-2,-,15,TRBJ1-3,-,TGTGCCAGCAGCCCGAGGGGGTTCTCTGGAAACACCATATATTTT,CASSPRGFSGNTIYF
TRBV5-1,-,15,TRBJ2-7,-,TGCGCCAGCAGCTTGGCCTATAGGGCTAGCGACGAGCAGTACTTC,CASSLAYRASDEQYF
TRBV19,TRBD1,15,TRBJ1-2,-,TGTGCCAGTAGCTATGGGACAGATGCTAACTATGGCTACACCTTC,CASSYGTDANYGYTF
TRBV4-1,-,16,TRBJ2-1,-,TGCGCCAGCAGCCAAGACGTTCAGGGGTGGGTCGGTGAGCAGTTCTTC,CASSQDVQGWVGEQFF
TRBV5-6,-,14,TRBJ2-7,once,TGTGCCAGCAGCTTGGGCCTAGTGATTGACGAGCAGTACTTC,CASSLGLVIDEQYF
TRBV5-1,TRBD1,14,TRBJ1-5,-,TGCGCCAGCAGCACGGGACAGGGGAATCAGCCCCAGCATTTT,CASSTGQGNQPQHF
TRBV29-1,TRBD1,15,TRBJ1-1,few,TGCAGCGTTGGGGGGGGGACAGCCGAGAACACTGAAGCTTTCTTT,CSVGGGTAENTEAFF
TRBV5-4,-,13,TRBJ2-7,-,TGTGCCAGCAGCTTGGTGGGACGGTTTGAGCAGTACTTC,CASSLVGRFEQYF
TRBV10-2,TRBD2,15,TRBJ2-3,-,TGCGCCAGCGTGGAGGCGGGAGGGGGCACAGATACGCAGTATTTT,CASVEAGGGTDTQYF
TRBV6-5,-,14,TRBJ1-3,-,TGTGCCAGCAGTTACGATGGGGCTGGAAACACCATATATTTT,CASSYDGAGNTIYF
TRBV5-1,-,14,TRBJ2-3,-,TGCGCCAGCAGCTTGCTTAGGCAGGAGGATACGCAGTATTTT,CASSLLRQEDTQYF
TRBV30,TRBD1,14,TRBJ2-2,-,TGTGCCTGGAGTGTAGGGGGCTACACCGGGGAGCTGTTTTTT,CAWSVGGYTGELFF
TRBV6-1,TRBD1,16,TRBJ1-5,-,TGTGCCAGCAGTGAAGGTGGGACAGGGACAGGTCAGCCCCAGCATTTT,CASSEGGTGTGQPQHF
TRBV5-1,TRBD1,14,TRBJ2-5,once,TGCGCCAGCAGCTATGACAGGGGTGGGGAGACCCAGTACTTC,CASSYDRGGETQYF
TRBV5-1,-,13,TRBJ2-7,-,TGCGCCAGCAGCTTGGAAGGATCGGACGAGCAGTACTTC,CASSLEGSDEQYF
TRBV19,-,16,TRBJ1-3,-,TGTGCCAGTAGTATAAACGGCAGGGGAAGAGGAAACACCATATATTTT,CASSINGRGRGNTIYF
TRBV11-1,-,15,TRBJ2-7,-,TGTGCCAGCAGCCTAGGAGGGGGCCCAGGATACGAGCAGTACTTC,CASSLGGGPGYEQYF
TRBV20-1,-,12,TRBJ1-2,-,TGCAGTGCTAGTCCGGCAGATCCTGGCTACACCTTC,CSASPADPGYTF
TRBV5-5,-,15,TRBJ1-1,-,TGTGCCAGCAGCACCCTAACAGGGATGAACACTGAAGCTTTCTTT,CASSTLTGMNTEAFF
TRBV11-2,-,18,TRBJ1-1,-,TGTGCCAGCAGCGCCCCCATCGGACGGCGGGGGATAAACACTGAAGCTTTCTTT,CASSAPIGRRGINTEAFF
TRBV27,-,16,TRBJ1-6,-,TGTGCCAGCAGTCCAACACAGGCCCCGGGTAATTCACCCCTCCACTTT,CASSPTQAPGNSPLHF
TRBV6-5,-,15,TRBJ2-6,-,TGTGCCAGCAGACCACAGGGAACTGGGGCCAACGTCCTGACTTTC,CASRPQGTGANVLTF
TRBV3-1/TRBV3-2,-,13,TRBJ1-1,-,TGTGCCAGCAGCCAAGGTGGGATTACTGAAGCTTTCTTT,CASSQGGITEAFF
TRBV5-1,TRBD1,15,TRBJ2-2,-,TGCGCCAGCAGCTTGTCAGGGGGTAGCGCCGGGGAGCTGTTTTTT,CASSLSGGSAGELFF